Below, one T cell receptor beta chain is given with its context. Profiled with immunoSEQ multiplex PCR; TCRdb holds only in-frame clones, not every one. The table includes some 150,000 clones, about 86% detected once. These data are taken from a study of blood T cell repertoires in COVID-19. This CDR3 is 14 amino acids long. Deletions cut 3 bases from V and 6 bases from J, with 12 bases between. The germline V gene has CDR1 LNHDA and CDR2 SQIVND (reference sequence). The clonotype was recovered from a woman aged 60-75 years with acute or convalescent COVID-19. The genes are TRBV19 and TRBJ1-5; D unclear. Material: peripheral blood. In DNA, the CDR3 is TGTGCCAGTAGTATTGAGGTGGTGGGTCAGCCCCAGCATTTT. Translation gives CASSIEVVGQPQHF.